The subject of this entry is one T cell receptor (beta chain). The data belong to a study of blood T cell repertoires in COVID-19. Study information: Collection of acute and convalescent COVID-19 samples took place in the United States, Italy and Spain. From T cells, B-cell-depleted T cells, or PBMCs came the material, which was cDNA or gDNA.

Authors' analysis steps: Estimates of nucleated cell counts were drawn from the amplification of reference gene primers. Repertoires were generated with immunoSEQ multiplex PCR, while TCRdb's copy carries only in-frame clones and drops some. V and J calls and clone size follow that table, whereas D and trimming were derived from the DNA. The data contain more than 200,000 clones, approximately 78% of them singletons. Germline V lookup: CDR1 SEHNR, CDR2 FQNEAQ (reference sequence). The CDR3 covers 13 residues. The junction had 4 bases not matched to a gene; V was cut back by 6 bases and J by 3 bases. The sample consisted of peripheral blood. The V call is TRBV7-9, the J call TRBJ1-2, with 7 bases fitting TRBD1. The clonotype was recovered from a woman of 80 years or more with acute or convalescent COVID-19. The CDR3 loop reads CASRHTGDYGYTF. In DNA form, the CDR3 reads TGTGCCAGCAGACACACAGGGGACTATGGCTACACCTTC. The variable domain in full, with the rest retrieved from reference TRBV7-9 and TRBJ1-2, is DTGVSQNPRHKITKRGQNVTFRCDPISEHNRLYWYRQTLGQGPEFLTYFQNEAQLEKSRLLSDRFSAERPKGSFSTLEIQRTEQGDSAMYLCASRHTGDYGYTFGSGTRLTVV.